Only a few counts were recorded for the clone carrying this T cell receptor beta chain. The sample belongs to a study of blood T cell repertoires in COVID-19. Whole-study context: The United States, Italy and Spain supplied acute and convalescent COVID-19 samples. The cDNA or gDNA used as material had been derived from T cells, B-cell-depleted T cells, or PBMCs.

In the source study's methods: Reference gene primers were amplified, and this amplification served to estimate nucleated cell counts. Here immunoSEQ multiplex PCR was the method, and the copy in TCRdb shows in-frame clones only, minus some. Clone size and V and J calls were adopted from that table, with D and trimming inferred from the DNA. The sample shows fewer than 85,000 clones, roughly 90% of them seen only once. This CDR3 contains 16 residues. Germline V gene lookup returns CDR1 PRHDT and CDR2 FYEKMQ (reference sequence). V was cut by 2 bases and J by 0 bases, with 8 bases left in between. The V and J genes are TRBV13 and TRBJ1-6; D not resolved. This receptor was taken from a man between 50 and 59 years old with active COVID-19. The sequenced sample consisted of peripheral blood. CDR3 sequence (DNA): TGTGCCAGCAGCTTAAGGAGGAGCTCCTATAATTCACCCCTCCACTTT. The encoded protein is CASSLRRSSYNSPLHF.